What follows is one T cell receptor beta chain and its context. The sample belongs to a study of naive and memory T cell subsets. There are 15 residues in the CDR3. Germline CDR1 SNHLY, CDR2 FYNNEI. Trimming took 4 bases from V and 3 from J; bases not matched to a gene: 5. The beta constant-region primer was an equimolar mix of two oligonucleotides covering TRBC1 and TRBC2. Four rounds of PCR amplified the ligated cDNA using nested alpha and beta constant-region primers plus SP2. TCRdb called the UMI-ligation and nested PCR reads again in MiXCR, with one record for every CDR3 protein. The profile shows about 120,000 distinct CDR3 sequences, approximately 37% of them singletons.

V gene TRBV2 combines with J gene TRBJ1-3; 8 bases agree with TRBD1. The source material was central memory CD4+ T cells from blood. This TCR was sampled from a human donor in good health. CDR3 sequence reads: CASSVDRGYGNTIYF. CDR3 in DNA: TGTGCCAGCAGTGTAGACAGGGGATATGGAAACACCATATATTTT.